This T cell receptor (beta chain) was sequenced during a study of OX40 agonist ivuxolimab in advanced cancers. The overall study: It was ivuxolimab, an agonistic anti-OX40 (CD134) antibody, that patients were treated with. The dose-escalation group included hepatocellular carcinoma, melanoma, renal cell carcinoma and head and neck cancer.

As concerns this clone: As yet, its antigen is unknown.

Study observations and caveats: Partly responding patients at 0.1-3.0 mg/kg showed some of the smallest clonal expansion.

Blood was sampled at baseline, cycle 4 day 1, and cycle 7 day 1. The data were produced by immunoSEQ multiplex PCR, yet TCRdb's version contains in-frame clones alone and is incomplete. In the table there are tens of thousands of clones, around 85% of which are singletons. The CDR3 covers 15 residues. Germline CDR1 is SEHNR and CDR2 is FQNEAQ (reference sequence). V was cut by 5 bases and J by 5 bases, with 18 bases left in between. This sequence was found in an adult with an advanced solid tumor such as melanoma, head and neck, liver or kidney cancer. The sequences come from CD4+ or CD8+ T cells sorted from blood, collected in a trial of the OX40 agonist ivuxolimab. This sequence joins TRBV7-9 and TRBJ1-2, with D uncertain. CDR3 sequence reads: CASSPALEDSYGYTF. CDR3 DNA sequence: TGTGCCAGCAGCCCGGCCCTTGAAGATTCATATGGCTACACCTTC.